This TCR beta chain was captured in a study of identical twins. Notes on this clonotype: Its antigen is unknown.

Findings of the study overall: A lower insertion count was a feature of abundant cord blood beta clonotypes, with no such feature in memory repertoires. Invariant populations such as MAIT and iNKT cells could partly muddle zero-insertion analyses. Twin pairs had excess sharing that was weaker in beta out-of-frame sequences.

Each CDR3 protein gets one entry after TCRdb re-called the 5' RACE reads with MiXCR. Of some 500,000 distinct CDR3 sequences in the sample, more than 9% are singletons; the top ten hold under 3%. This sample also appeared in a second study, on yellow fever vaccine responses in identical twins.

The TCR comes from a woman aged 18-29 years in good health. The sequencing input was PBMCs.

DNA for the CDR3: TGTGCCACCAGCAGAGGTTCGGCTAGCGAAGCAGATACGCAGTATTTT. It encodes CATSRGSASEADTQYF. The chain recombines TRBV15 with TRBJ2-3; possible D gene TRBD2, 6 bases. The CDR3 contains 16 residues. The V end was cut by 1 base, the J end by 4 bases, with 15 bases between. Germline CDR1 is LNHNV and CDR2 is YYDKDF (reference sequence).